These T cell receptor beta chains were read from a single sample in a study of blood T cells in healthy people across ages. TCRdb ran MiXCR on the 5' RACE reads and lists one entry per CDR3 protein. The sample includes hundreds of thousands of distinct CDR3 sequences, roughly 46% of them seen just once. The sequencing sample was made of blood. These receptors were obtained from an older man in good health. The CDR3 runs from the conserved cysteine through the conserved F or W. A D gene is named only where the DNA matches it firmly. For some rows the clone size is stated as once, few or many, or as a class when expanded; others skip it.

size	length	D	V	J	DNA	CDR3
.	13	TRBD1	TRBV20-1	TRBJ2-5	TGCAGTGCCAGCCGGGACAGGGTGGAGGAGCAGTACTTC	CSASRDRVEEQYF
.	14	TRBD1	TRBV12-3/TRBV12-4	TRBJ1-2	TGTGCCAGCAGTCAGGGACAGGGGAACGGGGGCTACACCTTC	CASSQGQGNGGYTF
.	15	TRBD2	TRBV5-1	TRBJ2-1	TGCGTCAGCAGCTTGCCTAGCGGGGGAGACAATGAGCAGTTCTTC	CVSSLPSGGDNEQFF
.	18	.	TRBV7-2	TRBJ2-3	TGTGTCAGCAGCTTAACACGATCAGGCGGGATCCTTACAGATACGCAGTATTTT	CVSSLTRSGGILTDTQYF
.	13	.	TRBV7-8	TRBJ1-2	TGTGCCAGCAGCGACGGTCTAGAGAGGCGCTACACCTTC	CASSDGLERRYTF
.	17	.	TRBV24-1	TRBJ2-1	TGTGCCACCAGTGGGGCGGGAAGAGTGATCTCCTACAATGAGCAGTTCTTC	CATSGAGRVISYNEQFF
.	17	TRBD2	TRBV7-2	TRBJ2-1	TGTGCCAGCAGCTTATCCCCCGGCGGGAGCTCCTACAATGAGCAGTTCTTC	CASSLSPGGSSYNEQFF
.	15	TRBD2	TRBV6-4	TRBJ2-3	TGTGCCAGCAGTGACCGAGCTAGCGGGCAAGACACGCAGTATTTT	CASSDRASGQDTQYF
few	13	.	TRBV6-4	TRBJ2-1	TGTGCCAGCAGTGAGGAAGCCCGGAGGGAGCAGTTCTTC	CASSEEARREQFF
few	15	TRBD2	TRBV6-1	TRBJ2-1	TGTGCCAGCAGTGAAGTGGCGGGAGTTACCAATGAGCAGTTCTTC	CASSEVAGVTNEQFF
.	12	.	TRBV27	TRBJ2-5	TGTGCCAGCGGGGCGTACCAAGAGACCCAGTACTTC	CASGAYQETQYF
.	14	.	TRBV5-8	TRBJ1-1	TGTGCCAGCAGCCGGGGAGATGGGAACACTGAAGCTTTCTTT	CASSRGDGNTEAFF
few	15	.	TRBV7-2	TRBJ1-6	TGTGCCAGCAGCTTTTCCGGGACTAATAATTCACCCCTCCACTTT	CASSFSGTNNSPLHF
.	15	.	TRBV29-1	TRBJ1-4	TGCAGCGTTGGGGAATCCCCTCGGACTAATGAAAAACTGTTTTTT	CSVGESPRTNEKLFF
once	14	.	TRBV20-1	TRBJ2-6	TGCAGTGCTTTCCCGGGCTCTGGGGCCAACGTCCTGACTTTC	CSAFPGSGANVLTF
.	16	.	TRBV4-2	TRBJ1-6	TGTGCCAGCAGCCAAGGCCGGGGGGACTCAAATTCACCCCTCCACTTT	CASSQGRGDSNSPLHF
many	14	.	TRBV29-1	TRBJ2-7	TGCAGCGCAACCACCAGGAACCCCCCGTACGAGCAGTACTTC	CSATTRNPPYEQYF
.	17	TRBD2	TRBV4-3	TRBJ2-1	TGCGCCAGCAGCCAAGGCGCCGGGCTAGCGGCTAACAATGAGCAGTTCTTC	CASSQGAGLAANNEQFF
.	15	.	TRBV12-3/TRBV12-4	TRBJ1-1	TGTGCCAGCAGCATTGGACCCCCGAGGAACACTGAAGCTTTCTTT	CASSIGPPRNTEAFF
.	17	TRBD1	TRBV11-2	TRBJ2-7	TGTGCCAGCAGCTTCCGTTCGGGGACAGGGGCTTTGGATGAGCAGTACTTC	CASSFRSGTGALDEQYF
few	18	TRBD2	TRBV6-1	TRBJ2-7	TGTGCCAGCAGTGAAGAGGTAGGACTAGCGGGAGGATTTTACGAGCAGTACTTC	CASSEEVGLAGGFYEQYF
.	17	.	TRBV12-3/TRBV12-4	TRBJ2-6	TGTGCCAGCAGGAACAGGGCCGACGGGGCTGGGGCCAACGTCCTGACTTTC	CASRNRADGAGANVLTF